A selection of T cell receptor beta chains follows, all from one sample in a study of blood T cell repertoires in COVID-19. The method was immunoSEQ multiplex PCR; TCRdb's version includes in-frame clones alone and lacks a portion of them. Among roughly 110,000 clones listed, about four fifths were seen once. Sequencing was done on a sample of peripheral blood. These receptors were obtained from a man aged 65-85 years with acute or convalescent COVID-19. CDR3s include the opening cysteine and the closing phenylalanine or tryptophan. The D gene is left open where the match is weak. The size field is filled for only some rows; it gives once, few, many or a size class.

j_gene,d_gene,abundance,v_gene,CDR3nt,CDR3aa
TRBJ2-5,TRBD1,NA,TRBV29-1,TGCAGCACTTTCAGGGGGCTCGAGACCCAGTACTTC,CSTFRGLETQYF
TRBJ1-1,NA,NA,TRBV15,TGTGCCACCAGCAGAGGACAAATCGAAGCTTTCTTT,CATSRGQIEAFF
TRBJ1-2,TRBD1,NA,TRBV2,TGTGCCAGCAGTGACAGGGGGCACTATGGCTACACCTTC,CASSDRGHYGYTF
TRBJ2-1,NA,NA,TRBV5-6,TGTGCCAGCAGCTTGAGAACGAGCACCCACTACAATGAGCAGTTCTTC,CASSLRTSTHYNEQFF
TRBJ1-5,NA,many,TRBV6-4,TGTGCCAGCAGTAAACAGCCGAATCAGCCCCAGCATTTT,CASSKQPNQPQHF
TRBJ2-1,TRBD1,NA,TRBV6-5,TGTGCCAGCAGCTTGGACAGGTTTACTGAGCAGTTCTTC,CASSLDRFTEQFF
TRBJ1-2,TRBD1,NA,TRBV7-8,TGTGCCAGCAGCTTAGGGGACAGGAACTATGGCTACACCTTC,CASSLGDRNYGYTF
TRBJ1-4,NA,NA,TRBV28,TGTGCCAGCAGCCACAGCTCAGACAATGAAAAACTGTTTTTT,CASSHSSDNEKLFF
TRBJ2-7,NA,NA,TRBV4-2,TGTGCCAGCAGCCAAGATCCGACAGTCCGCTACGAGCAGTACTTC,CASSQDPTVRYEQYF
TRBJ2-7,NA,NA,TRBV6-2/TRBV6-3,TGTGCCAGCAGTTACTTTCCGGGACAATCCTACGAGCAGTACTTC,CASSYFPGQSYEQYF
TRBJ1-1,NA,once,TRBV19,TGTGCCAGTAGTCCTGGCAGGGTGGGCACTGAAGCTTTCTTT,CASSPGRVGTEAFF
TRBJ2-1,TRBD1,NA,TRBV2,TGTGCCAGCAGTAACAGGGGTGGGGTAAAGTATGAGCAGTTCTTC,CASSNRGGVKYEQFF
TRBJ1-5,TRBD1,NA,TRBV28,TGTGCCAGCGGACAGGGTAGTCAGCCCCAGCATTTT,CASGQGSQPQHF
TRBJ2-2,TRBD2,NA,TRBV10-3,TGTGCCATCAGTCCGGGACTGGGTAGCGGGGGGGAATCGAACACCGGGGAGCTGTTTTTT,CAISPGLGSGGESNTGELFF
TRBJ2-2,TRBD2,NA,TRBV2,TGTGCCAGCAGTTCCCGTCTGACTAGCGGCCATATGAACACCGGGGAGCTGTTTTTT,CASSSRLTSGHMNTGELFF
TRBJ1-1,TRBD1,NA,TRBV6-6,TGTGCCAGCAGTTATCAGGGGGGGAACACTGAAGCTTTCTTT,CASSYQGGNTEAFF
TRBJ1-2,TRBD1,few,TRBV5-1,TGCGCCAGCAGCTGGGGACAGGGTGGTGGCTACACCTTC,CASSWGQGGGYTF
TRBJ2-5,NA,NA,TRBV19,TGTGCCAGTACAAAAACAGGGACCCAAGAGACCCAGTACTTC,CASTKTGTQETQYF
TRBJ2-7,TRBD1,NA,TRBV6-2/TRBV6-3,TGTGCCAGCAGTTACTCGACAGGGTCGGAGTACTTC,CASSYSTGSEYF
TRBJ2-3,NA,few,TRBV25-1,TGTGCCAGCAGTGACCCTCCGGCAGATACGCAGTATTTT,CASSDPPADTQYF
TRBJ2-1,TRBD2,NA,TRBV9,TGTGCCAGCAGCCTGGGACTAGCGGGTTACAATGAGCAGTTCTTC,CASSLGLAGYNEQFF
TRBJ2-2,NA,NA,TRBV2,TGTGCCAGCAGGAGGGACACCATCACCGGGGAGCTGTTTTTT,CASRRDTITGELFF
TRBJ2-1,NA,NA,TRBV7-8,TGTGCCAGCAGCTCGGGCGGAGGGCCGAGGAGCTCCTACAATGAGCAGTTCTTC,CASSSGGGPRSSYNEQFF
TRBJ1-4,TRBD1,few,TRBV5-1,TGCGCCAGCAGCAGGGGACAGGGGGACGAAAAACTGTTTTTT,CASSRGQGDEKLFF
TRBJ1-5,NA,NA,TRBV4-1,TGCGCCAGCAGCCAAGAACGTCAGGGAAGCGCTCAGCCCCAGCATTTT,CASSQERQGSAQPQHF
TRBJ1-5,NA,NA,TRBV6-1,TGTGCCAGCAGTGATGCGGGAGGGGTCTATCAGCCCCAGCATTTT,CASSDAGGVYQPQHF
TRBJ2-5,TRBD2,NA,TRBV7-8,TGTGCCAGCAGCTTAGGACTAGCCGGGCAAGAGACCCAGTACTTC,CASSLGLAGQETQYF
TRBJ2-2,TRBD1,few,TRBV27,TGTGCCAGCAGTTTGAGTTGGGACAGGGTGAACACCGGGGAGCTGTTTTTT,CASSLSWDRVNTGELFF